Listed here are 27 T cell receptor beta chains from one sample, sequenced in a study of blood T cell repertoires in COVID-19. Sequenced by immunoSEQ multiplex PCR; TCRdb stores in-frame clones only, minus some. The sample has 200,000 to 250,000 clones; about 88% are singletons. The source material was PBMCs or T cells enriched from blood (not recorded which). All receptors come from a woman aged 30 to 39 who had recovered from COVID-19.

This chain connects TRBV2 to TRBJ1-2; 7 bases agree with TRBD1. The CDR3 has 15 residues. Losses at the gene ends were 4 bases for V and 6 bases for J; bases not matched to a gene: 11. Germline CDR1 is SNHLY and CDR2 is FYNNEI. CDR3 sequence: CASSGTGVPDHGYTF. DNA for the CDR3: TGTGCCAGCAGTGGGACAGGCGTGCCCGATCATGGCTACACCTTC.

V usage is TRBV27 and J usage is TRBJ2-7; D possibly corresponds to TRBD1 (6 bases). The CDR3 is made up of 12 amino acids. V shed 3 bases and J shed 9 bases, with 12 bases lying between them. CDR1 is MNHEY and CDR2 is SMNVEV in the germline V gene (reference sequence). The CDR3 DNA is TGTGCCAGCAGTTTTGATGGCAGGGGGCAGTACTTC. Translated: CASSFDGRGQYF.

The chain employs TRBV11-2 and TRBJ2-7; 10 bases fit TRBD2. The CDR3 runs to 14 residues. With 3 bases clipped from V and 2 bases from J, the junction kept 1 base outside the gene matches. Germline CDR1 reads SGHAT; CDR2 reads FQNNGV. CDR3 in DNA: TGTGCCAGCAGCTTCCTAGCGGGGGCCTACGAGCAGTACTTC. Its protein is CASSFLAGAYEQYF.

The chain is built from TRBV24-1 and TRBJ1-2; TRBD1 agrees at 7 bases. V gave up 2 bases and J gave up 7 bases; unmatched junction bases: 6. CDR1 KGHDR and CDR2 SFDVKD come from the germline V gene. This CDR3 contains 14 residues. The CDR3 is CATSDSTGWSGYTF. In DNA, the CDR3 is TGTGCCACCAGTGATTCGACAGGGTGGAGTGGCTACACCTTC.

V and J are TRBV13 and TRBJ2-2; 7 bases are a match to TRBD1. J gave up 7 bases and V 0 bases, and 8 bases lay outside the gene matches. CDR1 is PRHDT, CDR2 FYEKMQ, per germline (reference sequence). The CDR3 is made up of 16 amino acids. Written as DNA, the CDR3 is TGTGCCAGCAGCTTAGGGAAGGGGGCGACTGGCGGGGAGCTGTTTTTT. Amino acid sequence: CASSLGKGATGGELFF.

V gene TRBV6-5 combines with J gene TRBJ1-3; unclear D gene. CDR3 size: 12 residues. Trimming stripped 7 bases from V and 3 bases from J, with 7 bases between. Germline assignment: CDR1 MNHEY and CDR2 SVGAGI. The CDR3 DNA reads TGTGCCAGCAATTTAAATGGAAACACCATATATTTT. Translated, it gives CASNLNGNTIYF.

The rearrangement joins TRBV19 to TRBJ1-1, with a tentative D call TRBD1 (6 bases). The CDR3 sequence is 14 residues long. With 3 bases removed from V and 6 bases from J, the gap between germline ends came to 14 bases. CDR1 and CDR2 from the germline V gene are LNHDA and SQIVND (reference sequence). For the CDR3, the DNA is TGTGCCAGTAGTATCATGGACAGTCGTTCTGAAGCTTTCTTT. Amino acids: CASSIMDSRSEAFF. The full variable domain, its missing parts supplied by reference TRBV19 and TRBJ1-1, is DGGITQSPKYLFRKEGQNVTLSCEQNLNHDAMYWYRQDPGQGLRLIYYSQIVNDFQKGDIAEGYSVSREKKESFPLTVTSAQKNPTAFYLCASSIMDSRSEAFFGQGTRLTVV.

This chain uses TRBV7-2 with TRBJ2-7; possibly TRBD1 for D (5 bases). The germline CDR1 and CDR2 sequences are SGHTA and FQGNSA. V lost 1 base, J lost 3 bases, and 7 bases lay in between. CDR3 length: 13 amino acids. The CDR3 is CASSLVGVYEQYF. The CDR3 coding sequence is TGTGCCAGCAGCTTAGTAGGGGTCTACGAGCAGTACTTC.

The J gene is TRBJ1-5, the V gene TRBV3-1 (or the pseudogene TRBV3-2), with D tentatively TRBD1 (6 bases). With 3 bases removed from V and 4 bases from J, the gap between germline ends came to 10 bases. CDR3 size: 14 residues. The germline V gene encodes CDR1 LGHDT and CDR2 YNNKEL (reference sequence). The DNA of the CDR3 is TGTGCCAGCAGCCAGAGGGGGGGGAATCAGCCCCAGCATTTT. It translates to CASSQRGGNQPQHF.

The gene calls are TRBV29-1 and TRBJ1-4, with TRBD1 as a possible D gene (5 bases). Trimming shortened V by 4 bases and J by 2 bases, and 8 bases separated the two germline ends. Germline V gives CDR1 SQVTM, CDR2 ANQGSEA. The CDR3 totals 13 residues. The CDR3 loop is CSVVAGTNEKLFF. The CDR3, as DNA: TGCAGCGTTGTTGCAGGGACTAATGAAAAACTGTTTTTT.

This chain connects TRBV29-1 to TRBJ1-2; TRBD1 matches at 8 bases. Germline lookup yields CDR1 SQVTM and CDR2 ANQGSEA. The CDR3 is 12 residues long. V gave up 7 bases and J gave up 4 bases; unmatched junction bases: 5. The CDR3 spells CSALDRVYGYTF. CDR3 nucleotides: TGCAGCGCATTGGACAGGGTCTATGGCTACACCTTC.

The genes are TRBV7-6 and TRBJ1-2, with 9 bases fitting TRBD1. After removal of 1 base from V and 7 bases from J, the junction contained 7 bases not matched to a gene. The CDR3 runs 15 residues. Germline assignment: CDR1 SGHVS and CDR2 FNYEAQ. This chain's CDR3 is CASSLGLGQGLGYTF. CDR3 coding DNA: TGTGCCAGCAGCTTAGGCTTGGGACAGGGTCTTGGCTACACCTTC.

This chain connects TRBV18 to TRBJ1-4, with TRBD1 identical over 7 bases. The CDR3 spans 13 residues. Germline CDR1 and CDR2: KGHSH and LQKENI. With 6 bases clipped from V and 6 bases from J, the junction kept 4 bases outside the gene matches. In DNA form, the CDR3 reads TGTGCCAGCTCTCGAGGGACAGATGAAAAACTGTTTTTT. It is translated as CASSRGTDEKLFF.

This chain uses TRBV3-1 (or the pseudogene TRBV3-2) with TRBJ2-7; 12 nucleotides agree with TRBD2. With V trimmed by 4 bases and J by 2 bases, 3 bases remained unmatched. Germline CDR1 is LGHDT and CDR2 is YNNKEL (reference sequence). CDR3 size: 15 residues. The CDR3 protein is CASSLRLAGAYEQYF. CDR3 nucleotides: TGTGCCAGCAGCCTCCGACTAGCGGGGGCCTACGAGCAGTACTTC.

This clone was detected once. The V call is TRBV11-3, the J call TRBJ2-2; no definite D call. Looked up from germline, CDR1 is SGHNT and CDR2 is YENEEA. V shed 2 bases and J shed 3 bases, with 10 bases lying between them. This CDR3 has 15 residues. CDR3 sequence: CASSLSGLDTGELFF. CDR3 nucleotide sequence: TGTGCCAGCAGCTTAAGTGGGCTGGACACCGGGGAGCTGTTTTTT.

A note on this clone: At the DNA level, this CDR3 is encoded by other sequences in the same sample as well. The chain couples TRBV5-1 to TRBJ1-1; the D gene is possibly TRBD1 (5 bases). Germline assignment: CDR1 SGHRS and CDR2 YFSETQ. The V end lost 0 bases, the J end lost 2 bases, and 8 bases lay between the germline ends. The CDR3 is 14 amino acids. The DNA for the CDR3 is TGCGCCAGCAGCTTGGGACAGACCAACACTGAAGCTTTCTTT. Translating gives CASSLGQTNTEAFF. The whole variable domain, filled in from reference TRBV5-1 and TRBJ1-1, reads KAGVTQTPRYLIKTRGQQVTLSCSPISGHRSVSWYQQTPGQGLQFLFEYFSETQRNKGNFPGRFSGRQFSNSRSEMNVSTLELGDSALYLCASSLGQTNTEAFFGQGTRLTVV.

This chain links TRBV5-6 with TRBJ2-7; a weak D match, TRBD2 (6 bases). The germline gives CDR1 SGHDT, CDR2 YYEEEE. The V gene lost 4 bases and the J gene lost 2 bases, with 13 bases spanning the gap. There are 14 residues in the CDR3. The CDR3 sequence is CASSGGGLTYEQYF. CDR3 nucleotide sequence: TGTGCCAGCAGCGGGGGAGGACTTACCTACGAGCAGTACTTC.

The chain is built from TRBV4-1 and TRBJ2-7, with D maybe TRBD2 (6 bases). Germline lookup yields CDR1 MGHRA and CDR2 YSYEKL. V lost 4 bases to trimming and J lost 2 bases, with 15 bases between them. This CDR3 comprises 15 residues. CDR3 amino acids: CASSPAVGGTYEQYF. The CDR3 DNA sequence: TGCGCCAGCAGCCCTGCCGTGGGGGGAACCTACGAGCAGTACTTC.

The J gene is TRBJ1-1, the V gene TRBV5-4, with D hard to call. Trimming removed 1 base at V and 2 bases at J, with 12 bases between. The CDR3 is made up of 15 amino acids. Germline assignment: CDR1 SGHNT and CDR2 YYREEE (reference sequence). CDR3 sequence (DNA): TGTGCCAGCAGCTTGAGTGCAGGCCGAAACACTGAAGCTTTCTTT. This sequence encodes CASSLSAGRNTEAFF.

The V gene is TRBV6-5, the J gene TRBJ1-2; 9 bases line up with TRBD1. The CDR3 covers 13 residues. Germline values: CDR1 MNHEY, CDR2 SVGAGI. V shed 4 bases, J shed 4 bases, and the junction held 1 base outside the gene matches. As DNA, the CDR3 is TGTGCCAGCAGTTTACAGGGGGCCTATGGCTACACCTTC. This encodes CASSLQGAYGYTF.

The chain combines TRBV10-3 with TRBJ1-6, with 7 bases identical to TRBD1. The CDR3 is 14 residues long. CDR1 ENHRY and CDR2 SYGVKD come from the germline V gene. Germline trimming cut 3 bases from V and 7 bases from J; bases unmatched to any gene: 3. The CDR3 bases are TGTGCCATCAGTGAAGGGGACAGCAATTCACCCCTCCACTTT. Its protein is CAISEGDSNSPLHF.

This clone was counted a few times. The chain is built from TRBV28 and TRBJ2-5; perhaps TRBD1 as D (5 bases). V was clipped by 5 bases and J by 7 bases, with 14 bases between them. Germline-derived CDR1 and CDR2 are MDHEN and SYDVKM. This CDR3 is 13 amino acids long. The CDR3 is CASSPRTSGTQYF. DNA for the CDR3: TGTGCCAGCAGTCCCCGGACATCGGGGACCCAGTACTTC.

This chain uses TRBV4-1 with TRBJ1-4; D possibly corresponds to TRBD1 (6 bases). V lost 1 base to trimming and J lost 6 bases, with 15 bases between them. CDR1 is MGHRA, CDR2 YSYEKL, per germline. The CDR3 is made up of 16 amino acids. Written as DNA, the CDR3 is TGCGCCAGCAGCCAAGTTTTACAGGGCAGACATGAAAAACTGTTTTTT. Protein product: CASSQVLQGRHEKLFF.

The chain is built from TRBV28 and TRBJ1-5; no clear D gene. This CDR3 is built from 15 residues. Germline assignment: CDR1 MDHEN and CDR2 SYDVKM. The ends were cut back, 8 bases at V and 0 bases at J, with 14 bases in the middle. CDR3 nucleotide sequence: TGTGCCAGCTGGGCCCCGGTTTATAGCAATCAGCCCCAGCATTTT. It yields the protein CASWAPVYSNQPQHF. The variable domain in full, completed from reference TRBV28 and TRBJ1-5, reads DVKVTQSSRYLVKRTGEKVFLECVQDMDHENMFWYRQDPGLGLRLIYFSYDVKMKEKGDIPEGYSVSREKKERFSLILESASTNQTSMYLCASWAPVYSNQPQHFGDGTRLSIL.

The V and J genes are TRBV3-1 (or the pseudogene TRBV3-2) and TRBJ2-1, with 11 bases fitting TRBD2. Germline V gene sequence: CDR1 LGHDT, CDR2 YNNKEL (reference sequence). The CDR3 has 16 residues. The trim removed 1 base at V and 4 bases at J, leaving 3 bases unmatched. The CDR3: CASSQGLAGSYNEQFF. The CDR3 nucleotides read TGTGCCAGCAGCCAAGGACTAGCGGGGTCGTACAATGAGCAGTTCTTC.

This clone has just a few counts. The V call is TRBV6-4, the J call TRBJ2-3; TRBD1 matches at 10 bases. CDR1 MRHNA and CDR2 SNTAGT come from the germline V gene. CDR3 length: 16 amino acids. V was clipped by 0 bases and J by 5 bases; unmatched bases: 5. CDR3 nucleotide sequence: TGTGCCAGCAGTGACTCGACAGGGGGCGGAGGAGATACGCAGTATTTT. As protein: CASSDSTGGGGDTQYF.

Concerning this clone: The sample carries other DNA sequences with the same CDR3. This chain joins TRBV14 and TRBJ1-4; D might be TRBD1 (5 bases). Looked up from germline, CDR1 is SGHDN and CDR2 is FVKESK. The CDR3 runs to 14 residues. V lost 4 bases, J lost 4 bases, and 10 bases lay in between. Written as DNA, the CDR3 is TGTGCCAGCAGCCCCCGCGGGGGTAATGAAAAACTGTTTTTT. Protein product: CASSPRGGNEKLFF.